The rows below give T cell receptor beta chains drawn from one sample of a study of cytomegalovirus exposure and HLA in healthy donors. Profiling relied on immunoSEQ multiplex PCR, and the TCRdb table lists in-frame clones only, not all of them. Of roughly 180,000 clones listed, about four fifths are singletons. Source material: PBMCs. The receptors stem from a male donor in good health and CMV-seronegative. Each CDR3 is given with its conserved first and last residue. D genes are given only for firm matches. The size entry is marked missing in some rows and otherwise reads once, few, many or a size class.

TRBJ1-2 | TRBV19 | few | - | TGTGCCAGTAGGATAACAGGAACAGGTGGCTACACCTTC | CASRITGTGGYTF
TRBJ1-1 | TRBV7-3 | - | - | TGTGCCAGCAGCCCTAGCGCCCTGCTTCTGAACACTGAAGCTTTCTTT | CASSPSALLLNTEAFF
TRBJ2-5 | TRBV4-3 | - | TRBD2 | TGCGCCAGCAGCGTATACCTGGGGGGGCAAGAGACCCAGTACTTC | CASSVYLGGQETQYF
TRBJ1-1 | TRBV7-9 | - | TRBD1 | TGTGCCAGCAGCCCATTGGACAGGGTGGGCACTGAAGCTTTCTTT | CASSPLDRVGTEAFF
TRBJ2-1 | TRBV19 | - | TRBD2 | TGTGCCAGTAGCCCCGGGGCGGGGGGTGTCAATGAGCAGTTCTTC | CASSPGAGGVNEQFF
TRBJ1-2 | TRBV5-6 | - | - | TGTGCCAGCAGCTTGGCCCCAGGGACAAACTATGGCTACACCTTC | CASSLAPGTNYGYTF
TRBJ2-5 | TRBV5-4 | - | - | TGTGCCAGCAGCTTAGACAGCTACCAAGAGACCCAGTACTTC | CASSLDSYQETQYF
TRBJ1-2 | TRBV30 | few | - | TGTGCCTGGAGTGTGGAGACGGACGGGAGCTACACCTTC | CAWSVETDGSYTF
TRBJ2-7 | TRBV28 | - | - | TGTGCCAGCAGTTTCGGCAGGGGTGGCTCCTACGAGCAGTACTTC | CASSFGRGGSYEQYF
TRBJ2-2 | TRBV11-3 | once | - | TGTGCCAGCAGCCCCCGAACCGGGAGCAACACCGGGGAGCTGTTTTTT | CASSPRTGSNTGELFF
TRBJ2-7 | TRBV2 | - | - | TGTGCCAGCAGTGAAGTCAGGGCAGCAAATAGCTCCTACGAGCAGTACTTC | CASSEVRAANSSYEQYF
TRBJ2-7 | TRBV7-6 | - | TRBD2 | TGTGCCAGCAGCTTACGACTAGCGGGAGCCTACTACGAGCAGTACTTC | CASSLRLAGAYYEQYF
TRBJ2-1 | TRBV25-1 | - | - | TGTGCCAGCAGTGAGGTAGATGAGCAGTTCTTC | CASSEVDEQFF
TRBJ2-3 | TRBV9 | - | TRBD1 | TGTGCCAGCAGCGTAGCCGGGACAGTAGGTTTTTCAGATACGCAGTATTTT | CASSVAGTVGFSDTQYF
TRBJ2-7 | TRBV7-6 | - | TRBD1 | TGTGCCAGCAGCTTAAGTCAGGGGGCTCACGAGCAGTACTTC | CASSLSQGAHEQYF
TRBJ2-7 | TRBV27 | - | TRBD2 | TGTGCCAGCAGTTTAAGCGGGGGGGCTGTCCCCTACGAGCAGTACTTC | CASSLSGGAVPYEQYF
TRBJ2-5 | TRBV14 | - | TRBD1 | TGTGCCAGCAGCCGACCTTATACCAGGGGGTCCCAGTACTTC | CASSRPYTRGSQYF
TRBJ2-3 | TRBV28 | - | TRBD2 | TGTGCCAGCAGTTTAGTAGGGACTAGCGGGGTTGGCACAGATACGCAGTATTTT | CASSLVGTSGVGTDTQYF
TRBJ2-7 | TRBV9 | - | - | TGTGCCAGCAGCGTGAGGGACTCGATCTACGAGCAGTACTTC | CASSVRDSIYEQYF